The 5 T cell receptor beta chains below all came from one sample that was sequenced in a study of blood T cell repertoires in COVID-19 (dated by TCRdb to 2020 to 2021). Receptor libraries were prepared by the immunoSEQ multiplex PCR assay. This immuneACCESS table, as held by TCRdb, lists in-frame sequences with V and J called but not all clones. Of the missing ones, under half trace to an unresolved V gene in checked studies; the others have no known cause. Counted in this sample were some 7,800 clones; roughly 86% of them appeared once. The top ten clones comprise about a sixth of the sample. The sequencing sample was made of peripheral blood. The receptors originated from a woman aged 55 to 70 with active COVID-19.

This chain uses TRBV28 with TRBJ1-2; D may be TRBD1 (6 bases). The V gene's germline CDR1 is MDHEN and CDR2 SYDVKM. This CDR3 has 12 residues. V lost 2 bases and J 8 bases, leaving 9 bases between the germline ends. The CDR3 loop is CASSLTGGGYTF. In DNA, the CDR3 is TGTGCCAGCAGTTTAACGGGGGGCGGCTACACCTTC.

The chain joins TRBV9 to TRBJ2-4; possible D gene TRBD2, 6 bases. V gave up 0 bases and J gave up 2 bases, with 12 bases separating them. Germline V gene data show CDR1 as SGDLS and CDR2 as YYNGEE. This CDR3 contains 16 residues. The CDR3 reads CASSVGPGTSKNIQYF. The CDR3 nucleotides read TGTGCCAGCAGCGTAGGCCCTGGGACTTCCAAAAACATTCAGTACTTC.

This sequence joins TRBV28 and TRBJ2-3, with D maybe TRBD2 (5 bases). Germline-derived CDR1 and CDR2 are MDHEN and SYDVKM. CDR3 length equals 13 residues. The V end lost 7 bases, the J end lost 2 bases, and 10 bases lay between the germline ends. The CDR3 region has the DNA TGTGCCAGCACGCTAGCAGCCACAGATACGCAGTATTTT. Translating it yields CASTLAATDTQYF.

The CDR3 bases are TGTGCCAGCAGTCGCCGGGACAGGGGATGGGAGCAGTACTTC. It encodes CASSRRDRGWEQYF. This sequence joins TRBV27 and TRBJ2-7; the match to TRBD1 covers 10 bases. J lost 7 bases, V lost 5 bases, and 8 bases had no gene match. There are 14 residues in the CDR3. The germline V gene has CDR1 MNHEY and CDR2 SMNVEV (reference sequence).

The chain has TRBV14 and TRBJ1-2, with a possible D match to TRBD1 (5 bases). The CDR3 is made up of 15 amino acids. Germline assignment: CDR1 SGHDN and CDR2 FVKESK. The V end lost 4 bases, the J end lost 8 bases, and 20 bases lay between the germline ends. Here the CDR3 reads CASSPRGGARSGYTF. The CDR3 region has the DNA TGTGCCAGCAGCCCGAGGGGAGGGGCGCGGAGCGGCTACACCTTC.